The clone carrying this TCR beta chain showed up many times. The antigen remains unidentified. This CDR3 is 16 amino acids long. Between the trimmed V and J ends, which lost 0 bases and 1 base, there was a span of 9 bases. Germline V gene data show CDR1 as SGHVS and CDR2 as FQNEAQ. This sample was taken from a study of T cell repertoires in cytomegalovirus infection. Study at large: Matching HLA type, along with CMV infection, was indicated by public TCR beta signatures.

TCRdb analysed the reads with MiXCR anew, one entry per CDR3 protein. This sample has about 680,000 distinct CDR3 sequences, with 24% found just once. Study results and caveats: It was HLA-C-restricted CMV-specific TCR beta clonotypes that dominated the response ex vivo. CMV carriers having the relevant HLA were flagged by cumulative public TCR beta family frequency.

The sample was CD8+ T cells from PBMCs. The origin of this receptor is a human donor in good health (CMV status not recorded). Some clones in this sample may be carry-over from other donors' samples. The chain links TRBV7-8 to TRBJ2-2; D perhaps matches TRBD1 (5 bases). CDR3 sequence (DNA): TGTGCCAGCAGCTTAGCGCGTGGACAGAACACCGGGGAGCTGTTTTTT. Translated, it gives CASSLARGQNTGELFF.